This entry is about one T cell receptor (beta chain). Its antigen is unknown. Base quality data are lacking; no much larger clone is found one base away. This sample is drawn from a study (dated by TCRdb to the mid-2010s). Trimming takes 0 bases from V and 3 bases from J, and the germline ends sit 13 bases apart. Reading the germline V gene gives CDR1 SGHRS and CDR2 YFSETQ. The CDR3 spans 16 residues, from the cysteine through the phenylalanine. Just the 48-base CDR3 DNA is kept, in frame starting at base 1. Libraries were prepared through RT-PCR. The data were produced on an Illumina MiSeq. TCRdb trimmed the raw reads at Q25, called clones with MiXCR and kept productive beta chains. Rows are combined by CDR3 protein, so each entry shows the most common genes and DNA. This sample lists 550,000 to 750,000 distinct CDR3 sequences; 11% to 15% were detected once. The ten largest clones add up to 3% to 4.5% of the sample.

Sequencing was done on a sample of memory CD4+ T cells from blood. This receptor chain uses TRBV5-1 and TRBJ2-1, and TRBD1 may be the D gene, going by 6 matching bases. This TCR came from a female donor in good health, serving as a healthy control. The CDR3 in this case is CASSLEPETGYNEQFF. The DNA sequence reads TGCGCCAGCAGCTTGGAACCTGAGACAGGCTACAATGAGCAGTTCTTC.